These 10 T cell receptor beta chains came from one sample sequenced in a study of cytomegalovirus exposure and HLA in healthy donors. The PCR used 60 Vbeta and 13 Jbeta primers. Method: immunoSEQ multiplex PCR; TCRdb's copy keeps in-frame clones and lacks some. The data show around 99,000 clones, 60% to 80% seen once. Sequenced: PBMCs. The receptors come from a woman in her twenties or thirties in good health and CMV-seronegative.

The V call is TRBV12-5, the J call TRBJ2-5; TRBD2 matches 15 bases. This CDR3 is built from 15 residues. Germline trimming cut 6 bases from V and 5 bases from J; bases unmatched to any gene: 4. Germline loops: CDR1 LGHNT, CDR2 FRNRAP. CDR3 in DNA: TGTGCTAGTGGGTCGGGGACTAGCGGGGGGGAGACCCAGTACTTC. As protein: CASGSGTSGGETQYF. Looking up the rest from reference TRBV12-5 and TRBJ2-5 gives the full variable domain: DARVTQTPRHKVTEMGQEVTMRCQPILGHNTVFWYRQTMMQGLELLAYFRNRAPLDDSGMPKDRFSAEMPDATLATLKIQPSEPRDSAVYFCASGSGTSGGETQYFGPGTRLLVL.

In regard to this clone: This CDR3 is missing its conserved last phenylalanine or tryptophan, likely due to a read error. The chain couples TRBV4-2 to TRBJ1-2, with 8 bases lining up with TRBD1. Germline V gene lookup returns CDR1 LGHNA and CDR2 YNFKEQ. V shed 2 bases, J shed 7 bases, and the junction held 6 bases outside the gene matches. The CDR3 runs 14 residues. This CDR3 is CASSQRPGGSGYTS. CDR3 DNA: TGTGCCAGCAGCCAACGGCCAGGGGGCTCTGGCTACACCTCC.

The chain has TRBV7-2 and TRBJ2-5, with D tentatively TRBD1 (6 bases). Per germline, CDR1 SGHTA and CDR2 FQGNSA. V gave up 5 bases and J gave up 4 bases, with 11 bases separating them. The CDR3 runs to 13 residues. The DNA for the CDR3 is TGTGCCAGCAGCCGCAGGGGCATAGAGACCCAGTACTTC. As protein: CASSRRGIETQYF. Using reference TRBV7-2 and TRBJ2-5 for the parts outside the CDR3, the full variable domain is GAGVSQSPSNKVTEKGKDVELRCDPISGHTALYWYRQSLGQGLEFLIYFQGNSAPDKSGLPSDRFSAERTGGSVSTLTIQRTQQEDSAVYLCASSRRGIETQYFGPGTRLLVL.

The V gene is TRBV28, the J gene TRBJ2-7; 12 bases fit TRBD2. This CDR3 has 16 residues. Per the germline V gene, CDR1 is MDHEN and CDR2 is SYDVKM. V was clipped by 6 bases and J by 4 bases; unmatched bases: 10. This CDR3 reads CASSYETSGSVYEQYF. CDR3 DNA sequence: TGTGCCAGCAGCTATGAGACTAGCGGGAGTGTTTACGAGCAGTACTTC.

The V gene is TRBV29-1, the J gene TRBJ2-5; D is undetermined. The DNA end favors TRBJ2-7, so the J call may be wrong. The CDR3 runs 13 residues. Germline CDR1 reads SQVTM; CDR2 reads ANQGSEA. The CDR3, as DNA: TGCAGCGTTTTTGTCAGGCCATCCTACGAGCAGTACTTC. It is translated as CSVFVRPSYEQYF.

The chain is built from TRBV11-3 and TRBJ2-5; D ambiguous. The CDR3 length is 13 residues. Germline V gene lookup returns CDR1 SGHNT and CDR2 YENEEA. Deletions cut 2 bases from V and 2 bases from J, with 6 bases between. CDR3 sequence: CASSLNGQETQYF. The CDR3 DNA reads TGTGCCAGCAGCTTAAACGGTCAAGAGACCCAGTACTTC.

The gene calls are TRBV30 and TRBJ2-1; the D gene is possibly TRBD2 (5 bases). V was shortened by 0 bases and J by 4 bases, with 13 bases between the two germline ends. Germline V gives CDR1 GTSNPN, CDR2 SVGIG (reference sequence). The CDR3 is 15 amino acids. CDR3 residues: CAWSVASGRYNEQFF. The CDR3 DNA reads TGTGCCTGGAGTGTTGCGTCGGGAAGATACAATGAGCAGTTCTTC.

This sequence joins TRBV7-9 and TRBJ2-2; 8 nucleotides agree with TRBD2. Trimming took 5 bases from V and 5 from J; bases not matched to a gene: 10. Germline V gene lookup returns CDR1 SEHNR and CDR2 FQNEAQ (reference sequence). The length of the CDR3 is 16 residues. This CDR3 is CASSARYGTSTGELFF. CDR3 DNA: TGTGCCAGCAGCGCCCGATACGGGACTAGTACCGGGGAGCTGTTTTTT. Drawing the rest from reference TRBV7-9 and TRBJ2-2, the complete variable domain is DTGVSQNPRHKITKRGQNVTFRCDPISEHNRLYWYRQTLGQGPEFLTYFQNEAQLEKSRLLSDRFSAERPKGSFSTLEIQRTEQGDSAMYLCASSARYGTSTGELFFGEGSRLTVL.

This clone was observed a few times. The chain combines TRBV6-5 with TRBJ2-1; the match to TRBD2 covers 10 bases. The CDR3 sequence is 16 residues long. V dropped 2 bases and J dropped 5; count of bases not matched to a gene: 6. Germline V gives CDR1 MNHEY, CDR2 SVGAGI. CDR3 in DNA: TGTGCCAGCAGTTACGGGGTAGCGGGGGGCAACAATGAGCAGTTCTTC. It encodes CASSYGVAGGNNEQFF.

The chain links TRBV19 to TRBJ2-7; 13 positions match TRBD2. Germline CDR1 reads LNHDA; CDR2 reads SQIVND (reference sequence). The CDR3 contains 20 residues. J gave up 6 bases and V 5 bases, and 22 bases lay outside the gene matches. This chain's CDR3 is CASSRSGWTRTSGSLSEQYF. CDR3 nucleotides: TGTGCCAGTAGTCGCTCGGGTTGGACCCGGACTAGCGGGAGTTTATCCGAGCAGTACTTC.